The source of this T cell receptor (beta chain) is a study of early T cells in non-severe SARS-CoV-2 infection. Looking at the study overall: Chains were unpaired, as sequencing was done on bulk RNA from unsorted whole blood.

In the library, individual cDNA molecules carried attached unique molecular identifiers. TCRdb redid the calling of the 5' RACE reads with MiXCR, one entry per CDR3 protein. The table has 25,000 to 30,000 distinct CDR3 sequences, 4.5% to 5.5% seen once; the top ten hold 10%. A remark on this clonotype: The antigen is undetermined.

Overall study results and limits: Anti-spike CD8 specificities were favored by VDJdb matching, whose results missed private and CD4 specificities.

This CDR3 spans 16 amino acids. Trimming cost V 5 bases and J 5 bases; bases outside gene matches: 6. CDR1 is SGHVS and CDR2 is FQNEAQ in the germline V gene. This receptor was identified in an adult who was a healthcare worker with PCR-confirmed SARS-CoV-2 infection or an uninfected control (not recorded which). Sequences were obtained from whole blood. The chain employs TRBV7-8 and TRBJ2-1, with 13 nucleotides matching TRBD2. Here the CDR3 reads CASSTWTSGGNNEQFF. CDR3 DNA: TGTGCCAGCAGCACGTGGACTAGCGGGGGAAACAATGAGCAGTTCTTC. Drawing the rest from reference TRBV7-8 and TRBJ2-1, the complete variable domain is GAGVSQSPRYKVAKRGQDVALRCDPISGHVSLFWYQQALGQGPEFLTYFQNEAQLDKSGLPSDRFFAERPEGSVSTLKIQRTQQEDSAVYLCASSTWTSGGNNEQFFGPGTRLTVL.